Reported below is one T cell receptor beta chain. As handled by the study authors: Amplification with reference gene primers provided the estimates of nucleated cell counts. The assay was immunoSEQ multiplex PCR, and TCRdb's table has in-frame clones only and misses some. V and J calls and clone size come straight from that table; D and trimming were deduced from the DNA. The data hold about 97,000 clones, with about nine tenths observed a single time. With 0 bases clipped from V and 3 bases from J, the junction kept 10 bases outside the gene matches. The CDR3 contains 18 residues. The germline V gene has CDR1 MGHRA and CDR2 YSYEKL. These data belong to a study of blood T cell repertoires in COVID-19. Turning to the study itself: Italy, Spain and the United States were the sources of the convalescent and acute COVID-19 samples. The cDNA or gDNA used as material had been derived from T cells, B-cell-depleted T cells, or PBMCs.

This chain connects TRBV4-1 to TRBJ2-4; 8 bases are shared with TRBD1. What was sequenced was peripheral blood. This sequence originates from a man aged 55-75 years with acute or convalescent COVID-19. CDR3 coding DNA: TGCGCCAGCAGCCAAGATCGGCAGGGGGCGCAGGGCAAAAACATTCAGTACTTC. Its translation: CASSQDRQGAQGKNIQYF.